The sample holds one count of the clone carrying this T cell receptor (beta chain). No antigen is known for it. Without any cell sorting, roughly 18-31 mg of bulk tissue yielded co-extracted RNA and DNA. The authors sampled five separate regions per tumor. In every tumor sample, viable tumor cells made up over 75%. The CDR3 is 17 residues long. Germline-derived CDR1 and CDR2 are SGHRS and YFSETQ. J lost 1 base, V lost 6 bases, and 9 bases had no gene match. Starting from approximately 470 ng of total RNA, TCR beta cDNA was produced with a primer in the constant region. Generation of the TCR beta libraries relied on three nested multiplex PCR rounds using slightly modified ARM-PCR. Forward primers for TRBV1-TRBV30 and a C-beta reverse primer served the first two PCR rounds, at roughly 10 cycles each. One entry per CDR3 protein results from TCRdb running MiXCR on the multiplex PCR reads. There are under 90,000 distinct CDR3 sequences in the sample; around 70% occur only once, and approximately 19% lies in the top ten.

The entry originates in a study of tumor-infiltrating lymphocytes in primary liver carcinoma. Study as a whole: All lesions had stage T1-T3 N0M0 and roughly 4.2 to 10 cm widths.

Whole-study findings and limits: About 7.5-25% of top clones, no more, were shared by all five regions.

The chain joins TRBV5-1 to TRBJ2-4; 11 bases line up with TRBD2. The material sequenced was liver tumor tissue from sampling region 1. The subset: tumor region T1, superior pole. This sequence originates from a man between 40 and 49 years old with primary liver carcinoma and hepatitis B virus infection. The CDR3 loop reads CASTSLAGGPAKNIQYF. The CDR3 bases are TGCGCCAGCACCTCTCTAGCGGGAGGACCGGCCAAAAACATTCAGTACTTC.